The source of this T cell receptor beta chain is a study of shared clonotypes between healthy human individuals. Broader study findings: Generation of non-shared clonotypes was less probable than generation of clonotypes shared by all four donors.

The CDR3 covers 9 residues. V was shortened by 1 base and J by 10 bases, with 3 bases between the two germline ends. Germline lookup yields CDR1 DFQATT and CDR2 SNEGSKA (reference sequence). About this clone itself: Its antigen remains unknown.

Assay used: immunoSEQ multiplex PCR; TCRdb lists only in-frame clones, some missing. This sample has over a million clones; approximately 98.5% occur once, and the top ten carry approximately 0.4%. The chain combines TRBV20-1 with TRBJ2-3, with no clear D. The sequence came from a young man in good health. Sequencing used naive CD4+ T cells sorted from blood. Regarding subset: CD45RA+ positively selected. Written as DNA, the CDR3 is TGCAGTGCTAGAGCACCGCAGTATTTT. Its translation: CSARAPQYF.